This TCR beta chain was captured in a study of blood T cell repertoires in COVID-19. In the study's own analysis: Counts of nucleated cells, estimated from reference gene primer amplification, were obtained. Only in-frame clones appear in the TCRdb table, and some are missing; sequencing was by immunoSEQ multiplex PCR. V, J and clone size reflect that table, while D and trimming were determined from the DNA. Found here are roughly 220,000 clones, 90% of them singletons; the top ten hold around 16%. This CDR3 spans 15 amino acids. Germline V lookup: CDR1 SGHDN, CDR2 FVKESK. With V trimmed by 4 bases and J by 4 bases, 5 bases remained unmatched. Those who participated ranged in age from roughly 18 to 100 years and resided in 20 to 25 US areas. Cohort placement rested on clinical history that participants reported themselves. Participants in the exposed group had met a COVID-19 case in the 2 weeks before joining the study.

Sample: PBMCs or T cells enriched from blood (not recorded which). The chain recombines TRBV14 with TRBJ2-5, with 11 bases identical to TRBD2. The TCR originated in a man younger than 40 who had been exposed to COVID-19. The CDR3 sequence: CASSRDLAGGETQYF. In DNA, the CDR3 is TGTGCCAGCAGCCGAGATCTAGCGGGGGGAGAGACCCAGTACTTC.